These T cell receptor beta chains were read from a single sample in a study of cytomegalovirus exposure and HLA in healthy donors. This table comes from immunoSEQ multiplex PCR, and its TCRdb copy is limited to in-frame clones, with some not included. The sample shows about 110,000 clones, around four fifths of them seen only once. The sequencing sample was made of PBMCs. All receptors come from a man aged 50 to 59 in good health and CMV-seronegative. Both conserved end residues are part of each CDR3.

v_call cdr3_aa
TRBV5-1 CASSFRTGDQPQHF
TRBV7-9 CASSLAGGKADTQYF
TRBV28 CASGGLGAKNIQYF
TRBV29-1 CSVHRDRVYNEQFF
TRBV5-8 CASSYYRNLGNQPQHF
TRBV4-2 CASSQGSGTEAFF
TRBV12-5 CASGLAPGTDTQYF
TRBV2 CASRFIEGEYF
TRBV11-2 CASSSMTGYTGELFF
TRBV9 CASSRQGANTEAFF
TRBV14 CASSLRGGGHTDTQYF
TRBV7-4 CASSLDQQRGQSTDTQYF
TRBV5-4 CASSSRTGGGEAFF
TRBV7-2 CASSLATASGGYTF
TRBV2 CASSRTSGGSGELFF
TRBV9 CASQRDTDTQYF
TRBV5-1 CASSFGENTEAFF
TRBV19 CASSSGGGWEKLFF
TRBV14 CASSPGGRGRFSPLHF
TRBV6-1 CASSEAMFTDTQYF
TRBV27 CASSSLETQGYEQYF
TRBV6-4 CASSDWDRGRQETQYF